The rows below give T cell receptor beta chains drawn from one sample of a study of T cell responses to AZD1222 COVID-19 vaccine. Sequenced by immunoSEQ multiplex PCR; TCRdb stores in-frame clones only, minus some. The sample records more than 140,000 clones, 88% being singletons. The sample here was peripheral blood, taken on day 0 of MenACWY control vaccination. The receptors originated from an adult in good health. The CDR3 runs from the conserved cysteine through the conserved F or W.

V	J	CDR3
TRBV27	TRBJ2-5	CASSEGGETQYF
TRBV25-1	TRBJ1-2	CASSGAWNYGYTF
TRBV19	TRBJ1-1	CAGFQGSEAFF
TRBV19	TRBJ2-2	CASSILLGGATGELFF
TRBV4-3	TRBJ1-1	CASSHLTVNTEAFF
TRBV9	TRBJ2-1	CASSLAGNNEQFF
TRBV30	TRBJ2-5	CAWSGASRGRETQYF
TRBV6-6	TRBJ1-1	CASSYSGVPKAFF
TRBV29-1	TRBJ2-5	CSVVPGRNKETQYF
TRBV3-1/TRBV3-2	TRBJ2-5	CASNQGQEQETQYF